A single sample is the source of the 16 T cell receptor beta chains below, sequenced in a study of blood T cell repertoires in COVID-19. Clones were sequenced by immunoSEQ multiplex PCR, and TCRdb holds only the in-frame ones, with some missing. The table lists approximately 100,000 clones, over 75% of them singletons, with roughly 32% in the top ten. Sequenced material: peripheral blood. The receptors come from a woman older than 75 with acute or convalescent COVID-19.

This clone was seen just once. The chain is built from TRBV12-3 or TRBV12-4 and TRBJ2-3; D not certain. The CDR3 covers 11 residues. The V gene lost 8 bases and the J gene lost 1 base, with 4 bases spanning the gap. CDR3 in amino acids: CASAGTDTQYF. Here the CDR3 DNA reads TGTGCCAGCGCGGGCACAGATACGCAGTATTTT.

The chain links TRBV4-1 to TRBJ2-7, with 8 bases aligning to TRBD1. The CDR3 extends over 14 amino acids. V shed 3 bases and J 4 bases; nucleotides not matched to a gene: 5. Germline V gene data show CDR1 as MGHRA and CDR2 as YSYEKL. The CDR3 protein is CASSQGRGQYEQYF. CDR3 nucleotides: TGCGCCAGCAGCCAGGGCAGGGGGCAGTACGAGCAGTACTTC.

This clone was recorded only once. The chain couples TRBV7-2 to TRBJ2-1; TRBD2 is a possible D gene (5 bases). This CDR3 spans 15 amino acids. CDR1 is SGHTA, CDR2 FQGNSA, per germline. V lost 2 bases to trimming and J lost 4 bases, with 12 bases between them. CDR3 in DNA: TGTGCCAGCAGCTTATCGGGGAACACATACAATGAGCAGTTCTTC. Translating gives CASSLSGNTYNEQFF.

The rearrangement uses TRBV19 and TRBJ1-1, with D unclear. The germline V gene encodes CDR1 LNHDA and CDR2 SQIVND (reference sequence). Trimming stripped 7 bases from V and 0 bases from J, with 12 bases between. The CDR3 has 14 amino acids. The CDR3 DNA sequence: TGTGCCAGTAACCCAGCGGTCGTGAACACTGAAGCTTTCTTT. Translating gives CASNPAVVNTEAFF.

In regard to this clone: One end of the junction is discordant with germline, which a read error may explain. The chain links TRBV4-3 to TRBJ1-6, with no clear D. CDR3 length: 16 residues. Per the germline V gene, CDR1 is LGHNA and CDR2 is YSLEER. The CDR3 region is CASSQVSVSYHSPLHF. Here the CDR3 DNA reads TGCGCCAGCAGCCAAGTTTCGGTTTCCTATCATTCACCCCTCCACTTT.

This rearrangement joins TRBV30 to TRBJ1-3; D gene unclear. The CDR3 is 12 residues long. Germline lookup yields CDR1 GTSNPN and CDR2 SVGIG (reference sequence). Between the trimmed V and J ends, which lost 3 bases and 0 bases, there was a span of 3 bases. For the CDR3, the DNA is TGTGCCTGGAGCAGCTCTGGAAACACCATATATTTT. This translates into CAWSSSGNTIYF.

The chain is built from TRBV30 and TRBJ1-5; D call uncertain. V shed 5 bases and J shed 5 bases, with 13 bases lying between them. The CDR3 extends over 13 amino acids. Germline CDR1 reads GTSNPN; CDR2 reads SVGIG (reference sequence). CDR3 coding DNA: TGTGCCTGGGGGGAGGCGAGGGATCAGCCCCAGCATTTT. It translates to CAWGEARDQPQHF.

The J gene is TRBJ2-1, the V gene TRBV28; D is possibly TRBD1 (5 bases). There are 13 residues in the CDR3. CDR1 and CDR2 from the germline V gene are MDHEN and SYDVKM. V was clipped by 3 bases and J by 6 bases, with 9 bases between them. The CDR3 DNA follows: TGTGCCAGCAGTTTGGGCAGGGTCAATGAGCAGTTCTTC. Its translation: CASSLGRVNEQFF.

The rearrangement uses TRBV5-1 and TRBJ2-3; 9 nucleotides agree with TRBD1. V shed 3 bases, J shed 2 bases, and the junction held 4 bases outside the gene matches. The CDR3 loop spans 15 amino acids. Germline loops: CDR1 SGHRS, CDR2 YFSETQ. CDR3 bases: TGCGCCAGCAGCTGGGGGGACAGGGACACAGATACGCAGTATTTT. Translated: CASSWGDRDTDTQYF.

The chain uses TRBV6-5 and TRBJ2-7; TRBD1 aligns across 8 bases. The germline V gene encodes CDR1 MNHEY and CDR2 SVGAGI. With V trimmed by 0 bases and J by 5 bases, 3 bases remained unmatched. The CDR3 length is 14 residues. The CDR3 here is CASSYSTQGDEQYF. The CDR3 nucleotides read TGTGCCAGCAGTTACTCGACACAGGGGGACGAGCAGTACTTC.

J is TRBJ2-5 and V is TRBV5-1, with D uncertain. Germline lookup yields CDR1 SGHRS and CDR2 YFSETQ. Trimming cost V 0 bases and J 3 bases, with 15 bases left between them. This CDR3 is 16 amino acids long. CDR3 sequence: CASSLDPNRPKETQYF. Here the CDR3 DNA reads TGCGCCAGCAGCTTGGACCCAAACAGACCCAAAGAGACCCAGTACTTC.

This clone has more than one count but fewer than ten. V is TRBV18 and J is TRBJ2-6; TRBD2 aligns across 7 bases. Trimming took 8 bases from V and 0 from J; bases not matched to a gene: 13. The CDR3 is made up of 18 amino acids. Germline assignment: CDR1 KGHSH and CDR2 LQKENI. The CDR3 is CASTERGRRDSGANVLTF. CDR3 nucleotide sequence: TGTGCCAGCACCGAGCGGGGCCGGAGGGACTCTGGGGCCAACGTCCTGACTTTC.

V gene TRBV30 combines with J gene TRBJ2-5, with D possibly matching TRBD1 (6 bases). This CDR3 spans 11 amino acids. Germline V lookup: CDR1 GTSNPN, CDR2 SVGIG (reference sequence). The V end lost 5 bases, the J end lost 2 bases, and 6 bases lay between the germline ends. The CDR3 is CAWGQQETQYF. CDR3 bases: TGTGCCTGGGGACAGCAAGAGACCCAGTACTTC. The complete variable domain, with remaining parts taken from reference TRBV30 and TRBJ2-5, reads SQTIHQWPATLVQPVGSPLSLECTVEGTSNPNLYWYRQAAGRGLQLLFYSVGIGQISSEVPQNLSASRPQDRQFILSSKKLLLSDSGFYLCAWGQQETQYFGPGTRLLVL.

This rearrangement joins TRBV10-1 to TRBJ2-2; weak D call: TRBD1 (6 bases). CDR3 size: 15 residues. CDR1 is WNHNN and CDR2 is SYGVQD in the germline V gene (reference sequence). Trimming removed 6 bases at V and 0 bases at J, with 11 bases between. The chain's CDR3 is CASSRTGSNTGELFF. Here the CDR3 DNA reads TGCGCCAGCAGCAGAACAGGGTCGAACACCGGGGAGCTGTTTTTT.

This clone appeared once. The chain combines TRBV7-8 with TRBJ2-4, with TRBD2 matching over 8 bases. Germline V gives CDR1 SGHVS, CDR2 FQNEAQ. Trimming at V came to 5 bases and at J to 0 bases, leaving 6 bases not matched to a gene. The CDR3 length is 16 residues. The CDR3 is CASSLSGGLAKNIQYF. The CDR3, as DNA: TGTGCCAGCAGCCTAAGCGGGGGTTTAGCCAAAAACATTCAGTACTTC.

The gene calls are TRBV10-2 and TRBJ2-2; 8 bases map to TRBD1. The trim removed 3 bases at V and 5 bases at J, leaving 11 bases unmatched. Germline values: CDR1 WSHSY, CDR2 SAAADI. The CDR3 extends over 17 amino acids. The CDR3 here is CASSDPTGVGGTGELFF. As DNA, the CDR3 is TGCGCCAGCAGTGACCCGACAGGGGTGGGGGGAACCGGGGAGCTGTTTTTT.